This TCR beta chain was documented in a study of blood T cell repertoires in COVID-19. As for the study in general: The United States, Italy and Spain supplied acute and convalescent COVID-19 samples. T cells, B-cell-depleted T cells, or PBMCs supplied cDNA or gDNA.

Germline assignment: CDR1 ENHRY and CDR2 SYGVKD. V dropped 2 bases and J dropped 5 bases, with 12 bases sitting between them. This CDR3 spans 14 amino acids. Per the study methods: Nucleated cell number was recorded as an estimate derived from reference gene primer amplification. Measured with immunoSEQ multiplex PCR; TCRdb has only the in-frame clones, and not every one. V and J calls plus clone size are reproduced from that table; the DNA served to infer D and trimming. The sample lists approximately 290,000 clones, over 75% occurring once. This clonotype originated in a woman aged 60 to 75 with acute or convalescent COVID-19. Sequencing used peripheral blood. The chain is built from TRBV10-3 and TRBJ2-5, with no clear D. The CDR3 sequence is CAISEAAQTETQYF. The CDR3, as DNA: TGTGCCATCAGTGAGGCGGCTCAGACGGAGACCCAGTACTTC.